This section outlines one TCR beta chain sequence together with its context. Its antigen is unidentified. PCR employed 60 Vbeta and 13 Jbeta primers. Measured with immunoSEQ multiplex PCR; TCRdb has only the in-frame clones, and not every one. The data contain 55,000 to 70,000 clones, approximately 80% of them singletons. The data originate from a study of cytomegalovirus exposure and HLA in healthy donors. Whole-study results and caveats: CMV serostatus stood as the only immune exposure information on hand. HLA-A and HLA-B allele assignments for most subjects were reportedly predicted accurately using TCR beta sequences. Per a later analysis, about 17,000 TCR beta sequences showed association with HLA alleles at 0.05 false discovery rate.

V was clipped by 5 bases and J by 4 bases, with 24 bases between them. The CDR3 length is 17 residues. Germline V gene lookup returns CDR1 SGHVS and CDR2 FNYEAQ. The receptor comes from a human donor in good health. This rearrangement joins TRBV7-6 to TRBJ2-7; a possible D gene is TRBD2 (7 bases). Material: PBMCs. CDR3 DNA sequence: TGTGCCAGCAGCCCAACGGGAGGCAGGCCCAGGGGATACGAGCAGTACTTC. It translates to CASSPTGGRPRGYEQYF. Full variable domain (rest looked up from reference TRBV7-6 and TRBJ2-7): GAGVSQSPRYKVTKRGQDVALRCDPISGHVSLYWYRQALGQGPEFLTYFNYEAQQDKSGLPNDRFSAERPEGSISTLTIQRTEQRDSAMYRCASSPTGGRPRGYEQYFGPGTRLTVT.